This T cell receptor beta chain is from a study of blood T cell repertoires in COVID-19 (TCRdb year 2020). A note on the overall study: The collaborator samples originated in the United States, Italy and Spain and spanned the acute and convalescent phases of COVID-19. The repertoires were released in a freely available public database meant as a resource for research on the immune response to SARS-CoV-2. The dataset comprised deeply sampled blood TCRbeta repertoires from subjects exposed to, actively infected with, or recovered from COVID-19. Samples were obtained from the ongoing ImmuneRACE study (first 160 participants) and from 1,254 subjects provided by 6 global collaborators. Where HLA class I and class II types were available, the types were taken from metadata supplied by the sample provider, not from assay-based typing. Sample metadata almost always included a de-identified subject ID, COVID-19 status, age in years and sex. The material from the prospective study consisted of cDNA or gDNA derived from T cells, B-cell-depleted T cells, or PBMCs. Here is what the overall study found, with its caveats: The quantity of clinical and demographic metadata differed by source and by participant and was supplied without curation.

The collaborating institutions used their own protocols to collect whole blood in K2EDTA tubes. For TCRbeta analysis, collaborators shipped samples as frozen whole blood, isolated PBMCs, or DNA extracted from either of those sample types. Trimming at the junction amounts to 2 bases on V and 0 bases on J, and the germline ends lie 17 bases apart. There are 17 amino acids in the CDR3, from cysteine to phenylalanine inclusive. Only CDR3 DNA remains: 51 bases, in frame from the first base. In the germline V gene, CDR1 corresponds to SQVTM and CDR2 to ANQGSEA. Regarding this clone: What this receptor recognizes is not known. Base qualities are not at hand, and no much larger clone is one base apart.

TCRbeta CDR3 regions were amplified from genomic DNA using the immunoSEQ Assay, a bias-controlled multiplex PCR. Turning to the authors' computational methods: Nucleated cell counts per sample were estimated from amplification of reference gene primers within the assay. To quantify the absolute abundance of each unique TCRbeta CDR3 rearrangement, sequence reads were collapsed and filtered. For each sample, productive Simpson clonality was calculated by taking the square root of Simpson's diversity index across productive rearrangements. Drawn from immuneACCESS, this table holds only the in-frame rearrangements with V and J called that TCRdb kept. Clones are partly lost; checked studies trace under half to an unresolved V gene and leave the rest unexplained. The D gene and trimming were derived from the DNA, and the V and J assignments and clone size from that table. The sample table holds around 130,000 clones, of which 75% to 85% were seen once. The top ten clones comprise over 2.5% of the sample.

The TCR sequence derives from a man in his forties or fifties with acute or convalescent COVID-19. The sequenced sample consisted of peripheral blood. The sequence is built from TRBV29-1 and TRBJ2-4; no D gene can be assigned with confidence. The DNA is as follows: TGCAGCGTTGAAACCTGGGCGCGCCAACGAGCCAAAAACATTCAGTACTTC. It codes for CSVETWARQRAKNIQYF.